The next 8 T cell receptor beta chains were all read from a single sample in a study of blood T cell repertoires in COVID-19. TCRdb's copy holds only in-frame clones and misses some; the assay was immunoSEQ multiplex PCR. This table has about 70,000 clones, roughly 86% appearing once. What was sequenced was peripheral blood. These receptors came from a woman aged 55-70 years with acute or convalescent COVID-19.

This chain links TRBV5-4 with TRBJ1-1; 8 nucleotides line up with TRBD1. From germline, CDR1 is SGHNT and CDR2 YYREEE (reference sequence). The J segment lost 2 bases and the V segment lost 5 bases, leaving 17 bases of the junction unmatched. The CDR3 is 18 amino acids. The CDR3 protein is CASSSSGQGPFLNTEAFF. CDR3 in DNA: TGTGCCAGCAGTTCAAGCGGACAGGGCCCTTTCTTAAACACTGAAGCTTTCTTT.

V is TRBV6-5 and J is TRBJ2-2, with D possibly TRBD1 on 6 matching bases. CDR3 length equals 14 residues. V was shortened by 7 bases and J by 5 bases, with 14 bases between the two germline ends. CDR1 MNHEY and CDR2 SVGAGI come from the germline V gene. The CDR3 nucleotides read TGTGCCAGCAATACAGACAGGTTGACCGGGGAGCTGTTTTTT. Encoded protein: CASNTDRLTGELFF.

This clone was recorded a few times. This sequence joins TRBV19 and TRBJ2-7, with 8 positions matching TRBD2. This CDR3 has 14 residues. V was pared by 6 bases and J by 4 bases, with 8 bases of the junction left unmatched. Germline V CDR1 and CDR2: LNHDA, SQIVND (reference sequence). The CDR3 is CASSETSGRYEQYF. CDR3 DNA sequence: TGTGCCAGTAGCGAAACTAGCGGAAGGTACGAGCAGTACTTC.

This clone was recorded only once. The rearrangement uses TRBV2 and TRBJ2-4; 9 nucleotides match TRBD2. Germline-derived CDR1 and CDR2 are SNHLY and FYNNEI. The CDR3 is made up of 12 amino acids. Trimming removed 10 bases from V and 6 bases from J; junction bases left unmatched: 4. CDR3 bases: TGTGCCACCGCGGGGGGGGGAAACATTCAGTACTTC. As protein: CATAGGGNIQYF. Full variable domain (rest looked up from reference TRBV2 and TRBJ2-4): EPEVTQTPSHQVTQMGQEVILRCVPISNHLYFYWYRQILGQKVEFLVSFYNNEISEKSEIFDDQFSVERPDGSNFTLKIRSTKLEDSAMYFCATAGGGNIQYFGAGTRLSVL.

CDR3 in DNA: TGTGCCAGCAGCCCCCGTCCCGGGACTAGCGGGGGGTCCTCCTACGAGCAGTACTTC. This sequence encodes CASSPRPGTSGGSSYEQYF. The gene calls are TRBV7-9 and TRBJ2-7; 15 positions match TRBD2. CDR1 is SEHNR, CDR2 FQNEAQ, per germline (reference sequence). CDR3 size: 19 residues. Germline trimming cut 5 bases from V and 0 bases from J; bases unmatched to any gene: 11. Full variable domain (outside the CDR3, taken from reference TRBV7-9 and TRBJ2-7): DTGVSQNPRHKITKRGQNVTFRCDPISEHNRLYWYRQTLGQGPEFLTYFQNEAQLEKSRLLSDRFSAERPKGSFSTLEIQRTEQGDSAMYLCASSPRPGTSGGSSYEQYFGPGTRLTVT.

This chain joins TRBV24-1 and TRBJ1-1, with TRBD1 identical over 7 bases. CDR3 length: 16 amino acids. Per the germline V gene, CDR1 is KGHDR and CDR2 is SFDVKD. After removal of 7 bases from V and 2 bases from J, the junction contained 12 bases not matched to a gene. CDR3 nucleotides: TGTGCCACCAGGGACAGGCTCATCTACCTTAACACTGAAGCTTTCTTT. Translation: CATRDRLIYLNTEAFF.

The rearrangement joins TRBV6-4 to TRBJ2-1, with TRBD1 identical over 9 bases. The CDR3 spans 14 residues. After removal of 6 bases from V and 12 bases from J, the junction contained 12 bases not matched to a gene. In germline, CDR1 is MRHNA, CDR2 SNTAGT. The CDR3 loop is CASRPGQGGWVQFF. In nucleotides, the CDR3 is TGTGCCAGCAGACCGGGACAGGGAGGTTGGGTGCAGTTCTTC.

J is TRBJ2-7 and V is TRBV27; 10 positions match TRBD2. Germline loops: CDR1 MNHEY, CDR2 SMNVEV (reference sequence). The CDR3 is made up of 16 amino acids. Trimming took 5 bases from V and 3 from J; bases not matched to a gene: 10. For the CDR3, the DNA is TGTGCCAGCAGTGCAGCGGGAGGGGGGACGAACTACGAGCAGTACTTC. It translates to CASSAAGGGTNYEQYF.